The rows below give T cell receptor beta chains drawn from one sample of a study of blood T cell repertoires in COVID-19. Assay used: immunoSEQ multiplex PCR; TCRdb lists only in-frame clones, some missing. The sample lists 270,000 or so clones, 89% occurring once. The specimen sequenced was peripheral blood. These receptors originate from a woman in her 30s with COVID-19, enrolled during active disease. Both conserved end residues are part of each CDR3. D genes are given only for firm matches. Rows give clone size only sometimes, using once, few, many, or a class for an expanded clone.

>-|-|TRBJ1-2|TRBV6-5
CASRADGNYGYTF
TGTGCCAGCAGAGCGGACGGAAACTATGGCTACACCTTC
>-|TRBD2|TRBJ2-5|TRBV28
CASSLTSGGQETQYF
TGTGCCAGCAGTTTAACTAGCGGGGGGCAAGAGACCCAGTACTTC
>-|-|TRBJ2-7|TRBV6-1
CASSEGRAYEQYF
TGTGCCAGCAGTGAAGGCAGGGCCTACGAGCAGTACTTC
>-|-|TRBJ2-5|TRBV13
CASSSISEGVMGETQYF
TGTGCCAGCAGCTCAATCTCTGAGGGGGTTATGGGAGAGACCCAGTACTTC
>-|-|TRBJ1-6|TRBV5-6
CASSLVWERSSPLHF
TGTGCCAGCAGCTTGGTTTGGGAGCGGAGTTCACCCCTCCACTTT
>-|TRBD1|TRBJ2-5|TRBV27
CASSLFMRTGGIQETQYF
TGTGCCAGCAGTTTATTCATGAGGACAGGGGGAATTCAAGAGACCCAGTACTTC
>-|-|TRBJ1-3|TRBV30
CAWSNRNTIYF
TGTGCCTGGAGTAATAGAAACACCATATATTTT
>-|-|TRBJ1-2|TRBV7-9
CASSRRVGNYGYTF
TGTGCCAGCAGCCGACGGGTCGGGAACTATGGCTACACCTTC
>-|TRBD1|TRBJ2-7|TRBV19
CASSPGTGEYEQYF
TGTGCCAGTAGTCCCGGGACAGGGGAGTACGAGCAGTACTTC
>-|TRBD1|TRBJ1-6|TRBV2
CASRRTGANSPLHF
TGTGCCAGCCGTAGGACAGGGGCAAATTCACCCCTCCACTTT
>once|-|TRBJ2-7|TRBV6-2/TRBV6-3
CASSYPRGGVTYEQYF
TGTGCCAGCAGTTACCCCCGTGGGGGCGTCACCTACGAGCAGTACTTC
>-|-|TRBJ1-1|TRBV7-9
CASSLAVQGHGGRAFF
TGTGCCAGCAGCTTAGCGGTACAGGGCCACGGCGGTCGAGCTTTCTTT
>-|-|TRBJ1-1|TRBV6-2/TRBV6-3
CASSQGLGEAFF
TGTGCCAGCAGCCAGGGACTCGGTGAAGCTTTCTTT
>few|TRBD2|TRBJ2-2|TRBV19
CASSIDRLGRENTGELFF
TGTGCCAGTAGTATAGACAGGCTAGGGAGGGAAAACACCGGGGAGCTGTTTTTT
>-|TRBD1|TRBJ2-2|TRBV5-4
CASSRGQGNTGELFF
TGTGCCAGCAGCCGCGGACAGGGAAACACCGGGGAGCTGTTTTTT
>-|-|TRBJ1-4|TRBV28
CASRIIGRTNEKLFF
TGTGCCAGCCGTATTATAGGGAGGACTAATGAAAAACTGTTTTTT